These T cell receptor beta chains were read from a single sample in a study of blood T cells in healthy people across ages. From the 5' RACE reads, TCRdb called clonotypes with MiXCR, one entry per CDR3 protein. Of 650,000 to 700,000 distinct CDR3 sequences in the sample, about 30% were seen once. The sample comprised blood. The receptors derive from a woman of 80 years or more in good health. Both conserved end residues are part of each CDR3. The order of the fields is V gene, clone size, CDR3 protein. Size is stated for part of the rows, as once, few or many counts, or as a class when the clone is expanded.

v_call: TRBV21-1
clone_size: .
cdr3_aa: CASSKDGRGRANTEAFF

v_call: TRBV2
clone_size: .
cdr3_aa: CASSEGGYRFRGTDTQYF

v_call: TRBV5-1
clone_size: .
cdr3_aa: CASSRNDRDSYEQYF

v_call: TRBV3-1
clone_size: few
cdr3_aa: CASSQGDSRSYEQYF

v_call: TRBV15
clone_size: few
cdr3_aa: CATSRGSQGAEKLFF

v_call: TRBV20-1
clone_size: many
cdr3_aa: CSASSRLAMNTQYF

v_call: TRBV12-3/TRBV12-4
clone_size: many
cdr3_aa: CASTRQGATEAFF

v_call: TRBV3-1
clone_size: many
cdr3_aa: CASSAPGTRANYGYTF

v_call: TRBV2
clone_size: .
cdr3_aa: CASSPLMGGITDTQYF

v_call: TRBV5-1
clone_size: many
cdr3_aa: CASSTAGTGETQYF

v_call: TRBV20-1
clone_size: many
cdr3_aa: CSAPWGGPYQETQYF

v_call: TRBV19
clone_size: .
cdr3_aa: CASSTRDQPQHF

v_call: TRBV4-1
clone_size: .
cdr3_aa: CASSQSTGTGNEKLFF

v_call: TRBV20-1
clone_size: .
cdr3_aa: CSTRVSQGAYDSPLHF

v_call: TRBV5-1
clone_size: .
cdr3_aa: CASSLGKMGTDTQYF

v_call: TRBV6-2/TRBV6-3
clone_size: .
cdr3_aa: CASSYSRGKAAGNTIYF